In its sample, the clone carrying this TCR beta chain was seen once. The data derive from a study of control samples from healthy donors and cancer patients. The data were produced by immunoSEQ multiplex PCR, yet TCRdb's version contains in-frame clones alone and is incomplete. The table records fewer than 200,000 clones, 90% to 95% of them present only once. Germline values: CDR1 MNHEY, CDR2 SVGAGI. The V end lost 6 bases, the J end lost 4 bases, and 9 bases lay between the germline ends. The CDR3 runs 13 residues. This TCR derives from a man aged 18 to 29 in good health. The sample taken for sequencing was blood. The chain is built from TRBV6-5 and TRBJ1-4; D gene uncertain. CDR3 nucleotide sequence: TGTGCCAGCAGAAGGAGCTATAATGAAAAACTGTTTTTT. Translation gives CASRRSYNEKLFF.